Shown below are 16 T cell receptor beta chains from a single sample sequenced in a study of cytomegalovirus exposure and HLA in healthy donors. Assay: immunoSEQ multiplex PCR; the TCRdb copy retains only in-frame clones and omits some. The sample has about 260,000 clones; 90% are singletons. The sample comprised PBMCs. The receptor source for this set is a woman aged 25 to 39 in good health and CMV-seronegative.

This chain joins TRBV25-1 and TRBJ1-1, with D hard to call. Germline V gene data show CDR1 as MGHDK and CDR2 as SYGVNS. Between the trimmed V and J ends, which lost 0 bases and 1 base, there was a span of 6 bases. The length of the CDR3 is 14 residues. CDR3 residues: CASSEYRPNTEAFF. For the CDR3, the DNA is TGTGCCAGCAGTGAATATCGGCCGAACACTGAAGCTTTCTTT.

In the case of this clone: Other DNA variants within this sample encode the same CDR3. The V gene is TRBV19, the J gene TRBJ2-5; TRBD1 aligns across 7 bases. This CDR3 spans 14 amino acids. Germline V lookup: CDR1 LNHDA, CDR2 SQIVND (reference sequence). The ends lost 3 bases at V and 1 base at J; junction bases unmatched: 2. CDR3 DNA sequence: TGTGCCAGTAGTATGAGGGGGCTCCAAGAGACCCAGTACTTC. Translating it yields CASSMRGLQETQYF. The full variable domain, completed using reference TRBV19 and TRBJ2-5, is DGGITQSPKYLFRKEGQNVTLSCEQNLNHDAMYWYRQDPGQGLRLIYYSQIVNDFQKGDIAEGYSVSREKKESFPLTVTSAQKNPTAFYLCASSMRGLQETQYFGPGTRLLVL.

This chain connects TRBV10-3 to TRBJ1-2; D gene unclear. The CDR3 is made up of 11 amino acids. The germline V gene encodes CDR1 ENHRY and CDR2 SYGVKD. V was trimmed by 0 bases and J by 14 bases, leaving 10 bases between them. Here the CDR3 reads CAISESTRWTF. The CDR3 DNA reads as TGTGCCATCAGTGAGTCGACCAGGTGGACCTTC.

The chain has TRBV4-2 and TRBJ2-1, with TRBD2 identical over 8 bases. The length of the CDR3 is 17 residues. From germline, CDR1 is LGHNA and CDR2 YNFKEQ. V lost 0 bases and J lost 5; bases outside the gene matches: 9. This CDR3 reads CASSQDGSGGPHNEQFF. The CDR3 region has the DNA TGTGCCAGCAGCCAAGATGGGTCGGGAGGGCCCCACAATGAGCAGTTCTTC.

The gene calls are TRBV7-3 and TRBJ2-5, with a possible D match to TRBD2 (5 bases). From germline, CDR1 is SGHTA and CDR2 FQGTGA. CDR3 length equals 15 residues. V was cut by 2 bases and J by 5 bases, with 15 bases left in between. Here the CDR3 reads CASSLRGLGGETQYF. CDR3 nucleotides: TGTGCCAGCAGCTTACGCGGGTTGGGCGGGGAGACCCAGTACTTC.

The chain combines TRBV15 with TRBJ1-1, with 9 bases matching TRBD1. The CDR3 is 14 residues long. CDR1 is LNHNV and CDR2 is YYDKDF in the germline V gene (reference sequence). J was trimmed by 2 bases and V by 3 bases; bases with no gene match: 1. CDR3 sequence reads: CATSRDRGNTEAFF. CDR3 nucleotides: TGTGCCACCAGCAGGGACAGGGGAAACACTGAAGCTTTCTTT. The entire variable domain, with the rest obtained from reference TRBV15 and TRBJ1-1, is as follows: DAMVIQNPRYQVTQFGKPVTLSCSQTLNHNVMYWYQQKSSQAPKLLFHYYDKDFNNEADTPDNFQSRRPNTSFCFLDIRSPGLGDTAMYLCATSRDRGNTEAFFGQGTRLTVV.

This chain connects TRBV7-9 to TRBJ2-5; D is unresolved. The CDR3 spans 13 residues. Trimming took off 1 base at V and 3 bases at J, with 6 bases between the two ends. Per germline, CDR1 SEHNR and CDR2 FQNEAQ (reference sequence). The CDR3 here is CASSLVQEETQYF. CDR3 bases: TGTGCCAGCAGCTTAGTACAAGAAGAGACCCAGTACTTC.

This chain connects TRBV10-3 to TRBJ2-7; 11 bases line up with TRBD2. The V gene end was trimmed by 5 bases and the J gene end by 3 bases; junction bases not matched to a gene: 3. This CDR3 is built from 14 residues. CDR1 ENHRY and CDR2 SYGVKD come from the germline V gene. DNA for the CDR3: TGTGCCATCAGTACCACTAGCGGGGGCTACGAGCAGTACTTC. Protein product: CAISTTSGGYEQYF.

CDR3 DNA sequence: TGTGCCAGCAGACCGAAAACAGGGATGAACACTGAAGCTTTCTTT. This encodes CASRPKTGMNTEAFF. This chain uses TRBV5-6 with TRBJ1-1, with D perhaps matching TRBD1 (6 bases). Germline assignment: CDR1 SGHDT and CDR2 YYEEEE. Trimming shortened V by 5 bases and J by 0 bases, and 14 bases separated the two germline ends. The CDR3 runs 15 residues.

The chain is built from TRBV6-6 and TRBJ2-3; 9 nucleotides align to TRBD2. The CDR3 runs to 14 residues. The J segment lost 5 bases and the V segment lost 5 bases, leaving 5 bases of the junction unmatched. Looked up from germline, CDR1 is MNHNY and CDR2 is SVGAGI (reference sequence). The CDR3 DNA reads TGTGCCAGCAGTGGGACTAGCTCCAGAGATACGCAGTATTTT. Translated: CASSGTSSRDTQYF.

The J gene is TRBJ1-2, the V gene TRBV5-4; D is perhaps TRBD1 (6 bases). The CDR3 runs to 13 residues. From germline, CDR1 is SGHNT and CDR2 YYREEE (reference sequence). V lost 4 bases and J 5 bases, leaving 12 bases between the germline ends. The CDR3 region is CASSTGTTYGYTF. The CDR3 region has the DNA TGTGCCAGCAGCACCGGGACAACATATGGCTACACCTTC.

The V gene is TRBV7-2, the J gene TRBJ2-2, with D hard to call. Germline V gene lookup returns CDR1 SGHTA and CDR2 FQGNSA. This CDR3 has 15 amino acids. V lost 5 bases to trimming and J lost 0 bases, with 10 bases between them. The CDR3 region is CASSPPIANTGELFF. CDR3 bases: TGTGCCAGCAGCCCCCCCATCGCGAACACCGGGGAGCTGTTTTTT.

This chain links TRBV28 with TRBJ1-1, with unresolved D. The V end lost 9 bases, the J end lost 5 bases, and 13 bases lay between the germline ends. Looked up from germline, CDR1 is MDHEN and CDR2 is SYDVKM. The CDR3 contains 12 residues. The CDR3 sequence is CASLGGLTEAFF. The CDR3 DNA is TGTGCCAGTCTGGGAGGGTTAACTGAAGCTTTCTTT.

This rearrangement joins TRBV28 to TRBJ2-3, with a possible D match to TRBD2 (9 bases). CDR1 MDHEN and CDR2 SYDVKM come from the germline V gene. This CDR3 spans 23 amino acids. The V end was cut by 3 bases, the J end by 0 bases, with 34 bases between. The CDR3 coding sequence is TGTGCCAGCAGTTTGAGACAGGGGAGAGTATTAGCGGGAGATGGGGGGAGCACAGATACGCAGTATTTT. Encoded protein: CASSLRQGRVLAGDGGSTDTQYF.

V and J are TRBV5-1 and TRBJ2-7; D not resolved. Trimming stripped 0 bases from V and 5 bases from J, with 18 bases between. This CDR3 contains 16 residues. Germline V gives CDR1 SGHRS, CDR2 YFSETQ. Here the CDR3 reads CASSLVGGAATHEQYF. Written as DNA, the CDR3 is TGCGCCAGCAGCTTGGTCGGCGGAGCCGCTACGCACGAGCAGTACTTC.

The CDR3 protein is CSVGHGDEQYF. CDR3 DNA sequence: TGCAGCGTGGGACACGGAGACGAGCAGTACTTC. This chain uses TRBV29-1 with TRBJ2-7; D perhaps matches TRBD1 (6 bases). This CDR3 comprises 11 residues. V was cut by 6 bases and J by 5 bases, with 11 bases left in between. Germline lookup yields CDR1 SQVTM and CDR2 ANQGSEA.